The TCR beta chain under discussion was sequenced for a study of CD8 T cells in ankylosing spondylitis. With 4 bases removed from V and 5 bases from J, the gap between germline ends came to 17 bases. Germline V gives CDR1 SGHTA, CDR2 FQGNSA. CDR3 length: 15 amino acids. The sample holds many counts of this clonotype. Antigen: not known. In making TCR beta libraries, quantitative 5'-RACE with molecular barcodes was used. Using its own MiXCR run on the 5' RACE reads, TCRdb lists one record per CDR3 protein. The sample gives around 890,000 distinct CDR3 sequences, about 12% of which show up once; about 0.49% is in the top ten. Study-wide results and caveats: A motif of roughly eight highly homologous TCR beta variants was seen as apparently characteristic of ankylosing spondylitis blood. In ankylosing spondylitis patients, matched synovial fluid reportedly showed significant enrichment of disease-linked clones. In synovial fluid and blood from reactive arthritis, some motif variants were previously reported. Relatively scarce in peripheral blood, disease-linked clones were CD8+.

The V gene is TRBV7-2, the J gene TRBJ2-5; no clear D. The clonotype originates from a male donor with ankylosing spondylitis. Sequencing used blood, either unsorted or a sorted T cell fraction (not recorded which). The CDR3 nucleotides are TGTGCCAGCAGCTATGACCTAAGAAACGGGGAGACCCAGTACTTC. Residues: CASSYDLRNGETQYF.